These 27 T cell receptor beta chains came from one sample sequenced in a study of T cell responses to AZD1222 COVID-19 vaccine. The repertoire was sequenced with immunoSEQ multiplex PCR; TCRdb's copy has only in-frame clones and lacks some. The sample shows about 130,000 clones, roughly 84% of them seen only once. The sample consisted of peripheral blood, taken on day 0 of AZD1222 vaccination. These receptors were collected from an adult in good health.

The chain employs TRBV12-3 or TRBV12-4 and TRBJ1-5, with D uncertain. The CDR3 has 12 residues. V lost 3 bases, J lost 1 base, and 1 base lay in between. In nucleotides, the CDR3 is TGTGCCAGCAGTTTCAGCAATCAGCCCCAGCATTTT. This gives the protein CASSFSNQPQHF.

The chain links TRBV19 to TRBJ2-1; 10 nucleotides line up with TRBD2. The CDR3 length is 16 residues. Per the germline V gene, CDR1 is LNHDA and CDR2 is SQIVND (reference sequence). The J segment lost 7 bases and the V segment lost 7 bases, leaving 13 bases of the junction unmatched. The chain's CDR3 is CASMGKREGLINEQFF. CDR3 nucleotide sequence: TGTGCCAGTATGGGGAAGCGGGAGGGCCTTATAAATGAGCAGTTCTTC.

J is TRBJ1-6 and V is TRBV10-3; possibly TRBD1 for D (6 bases). CDR3 length equals 14 residues. V lost 10 bases, J lost 7 bases, and 17 bases lay in between. The germline V gene has CDR1 ENHRY and CDR2 SYGVKD. CDR3 in DNA: TGTGCCAGCAAGGGTGTTGGGGGCAATTCACCCCTCCACTTT. It encodes CASKGVGGNSPLHF.

The J gene is TRBJ1-4, the V gene TRBV6-5; 7 bases fit TRBD1. The CDR3 is 16 amino acids. The germline gives CDR1 MNHEY, CDR2 SVGAGI. The V gene end was trimmed by 4 bases and the J gene end by 11 bases; junction bases not matched to a gene: 16. The CDR3: CASSFLAGTVNVKLFF. The CDR3 DNA reads TGTGCCAGCAGTTTTTTAGCCGGGACAGTTAATGTGAAACTGTTTTTT.

The chain is built from TRBV5-1 and TRBJ2-1; TRBD2 matches at 14 bases. J gave up 2 bases and V 4 bases, and 8 bases lay outside the gene matches. Per the germline V gene, CDR1 is SGHRS and CDR2 is YFSETQ. CDR3 length equals 18 residues. In nucleotides, the CDR3 is TGCGCCAGCAGCCCTGGACTAGCGGGGGGCTTGACCTACAATGAGCAGTTCTTC. Protein sequence: CASSPGLAGGLTYNEQFF. Full variable domain (remainder filled in from reference TRBV5-1 and TRBJ2-1): KAGVTQTPRYLIKTRGQQVTLSCSPISGHRSVSWYQQTPGQGLQFLFEYFSETQRNKGNFPGRFSGRQFSNSRSEMNVSTLELGDSALYLCASSPGLAGGLTYNEQFFGPGTRLTVL.

The chain combines TRBV28 with TRBJ1-1; D may be TRBD1 (5 bases). Germline V CDR1 and CDR2: MDHEN, SYDVKM. The CDR3 is 17 residues long. V lost 2 bases to trimming and J lost 3 bases, with 19 bases between them. The chain's CDR3 is CASSLPPIGQGDTEAFF. The CDR3 coding sequence is TGTGCCAGCAGTTTACCACCTATAGGACAAGGGGACACTGAAGCTTTCTTT.

This clone was counted a single time. Written as DNA, the CDR3 is TGTGCCAGTAGTAGGGACAGGGCCTATGGCTACACCTTC. Its protein is CASSRDRAYGYTF. The chain combines TRBV19 with TRBJ1-2, with 9 positions matching TRBD1. The CDR3 sequence is 13 residues long. Germline assignment: CDR1 LNHDA and CDR2 SQIVND (reference sequence). V dropped 4 bases and J dropped 4; count of bases not matched to a gene: 1.

This chain links TRBV2 with TRBJ1-1; 7 bases agree with TRBD1. Germline V gene sequence: CDR1 SNHLY, CDR2 FYNNEI. The CDR3 spans 13 residues. Germline trimming cut 10 bases from V and 4 bases from J; bases unmatched to any gene: 9. CDR3 loop: CAIRTGVVTEAFF. In DNA, the CDR3 is TGTGCCATCCGAACAGGGGTGGTCACTGAAGCTTTCTTT. The entire variable domain, with the rest obtained from reference TRBV2 and TRBJ1-1, is as follows: EPEVTQTPSHQVTQMGQEVILRCVPISNHLYFYWYRQILGQKVEFLVSFYNNEISEKSEIFDDQFSVERPDGSNFTLKIRSTKLEDSAMYFCAIRTGVVTEAFFGQGTRLTVV.

The chain combines TRBV18 with TRBJ2-1, with 12 bases aligning to TRBD1. CDR1 and CDR2 (germline): KGHSH, LQKENI. V was pared by 3 bases and J by 9 bases, with 6 bases of the junction left unmatched. This CDR3 is 15 amino acids long. CDR3 region: CASSPSGQGAREQFF. CDR3 DNA: TGTGCCAGCTCACCTTCGGGACAGGGGGCTCGTGAGCAGTTCTTC.

This clone was recorded once. The V call is TRBV6-2 or TRBV6-3, the J call TRBJ2-2; D possibly corresponds to TRBD2 (6 bases). Trimming pared 6 bases from V and 1 base from J, leaving 12 bases between. Germline V gene sequence: CDR1 MNHEY, CDR2 SVGEGT. The CDR3 sequence is 15 residues long. The CDR3 spells CASSWLGGNTGELFF. CDR3 sequence (DNA): TGTGCCAGCAGCTGGCTCGGGGGGAACACCGGGGAGCTGTTTTTT.

The chain recombines TRBV7-9 with TRBJ2-2, with TRBD1 as a possible D gene (6 bases). The germline V gene encodes CDR1 SEHNR and CDR2 FQNEAQ (reference sequence). Trimming took off 0 bases at V and 0 bases at J, with 11 bases between the two ends. The CDR3 loop spans 17 amino acids. The CDR3 bases are TGTGCCAGCAGCTTAGCGGCAGGGGCTACGAACACCGGGGAGCTGTTTTTT. Its translation is CASSLAAGATNTGELFF.

This chain links TRBV9 with TRBJ2-2, with TRBD2 matching over 11 bases. Germline trimming cut 4 bases from V and 1 base from J; bases unmatched to any gene: 3. The CDR3 extends over 16 amino acids. Germline lookup yields CDR1 SGDLS and CDR2 YYNGEE. In DNA form, the CDR3 reads TGTGCCAGCAGCCCCGGGACTAGCGGGAACACCGGGGAGCTGTTTTTT. Translating gives CASSPGTSGNTGELFF.

V gene TRBV19 combines with J gene TRBJ2-3, with a tentative D call TRBD1 (5 bases). Trimming took 4 bases from V and 2 from J, leaving 13 bases between them. The CDR3 length is 15 residues. Germline CDR1 is LNHDA and CDR2 is SQIVND (reference sequence). As DNA, the CDR3 is TGTGCCAGTAGTAGCCAGACAGTTATCACAGATACGCAGTATTTT. Translation gives CASSSQTVITDTQYF.

The gene calls are TRBV7-9 and TRBJ2-7, with D possibly being TRBD1 or TRBD2 (5 bases each). This CDR3 has 13 amino acids. Germline values: CDR1 SEHNR, CDR2 FQNEAQ (reference sequence). Trimming left V 6 bases short and J 4 bases short, with 13 bases between. The CDR3 protein is CASRSGTLYEQYF. The CDR3 DNA is TGTGCCAGCAGATCAGGGACCTTGTACGAGCAGTACTTC. Variable domain in full (rest from reference TRBV7-9 and TRBJ2-7): DTGVSQNPRHKITKRGQNVTFRCDPISEHNRLYWYRQTLGQGPEFLTYFQNEAQLEKSRLLSDRFSAERPKGSFSTLEIQRTEQGDSAMYLCASRSGTLYEQYFGPGTRLTVT.

The chain combines TRBV27 with TRBJ1-4, with D unresolved. Trimming cost V 4 bases and J 0 bases, with 6 bases left between them. The CDR3 extends over 14 amino acids. Germline values: CDR1 MNHEY, CDR2 SMNVEV (reference sequence). The CDR3 loop is CASSYAATNEKLFF. The CDR3 region has the DNA TGTGCCAGCAGTTATGCGGCAACTAATGAAAAACTGTTTTTT.

The J gene is TRBJ1-2, the V gene TRBV7-2; no firm D call. Germline CDR1 SGHTA, CDR2 FQGNSA. V shed 4 bases and J shed 7 bases, with 13 bases lying between them. The CDR3 runs 13 residues. CDR3: CASSSSYVSGYTF. The CDR3 region has the DNA TGTGCCAGCAGCTCGTCGTATGTTTCTGGCTACACCTTC.

V and J are TRBV6-2 or TRBV6-3 and TRBJ2-6, with 7 bases aligning to TRBD1. The junction had 7 bases not matched to a gene; V was cut back by 5 bases and J by 0 bases. The CDR3 sequence is 17 residues long. The V gene's germline CDR1 is MNHEY and CDR2 SVGEGT. The CDR3, as DNA: TGTGCCAGCAGTGGGGGACAGTCCCACTCTGGGGCCAACGTCCTGACTTTC. Translation: CASSGGQSHSGANVLTF.

The J gene is TRBJ2-7, the V gene TRBV4-1, with no clear D. CDR1 MGHRA and CDR2 YSYEKL come from the germline V gene. V lost 3 bases, J lost 2 bases, and 8 bases lay in between. The CDR3 contains 13 residues. The CDR3 DNA reads TGCGCCAGCAGCCAGGATGGTGCCTACGAGCAGTACTTC. It specifies CASSQDGAYEQYF.

This chain joins TRBV11-2 and TRBJ1-6; D is undetermined. The CDR3 covers 14 residues. The V gene lost 1 base and the J gene lost 4 bases, with 5 bases spanning the gap. Germline lookup yields CDR1 SGHAT and CDR2 FQNNGV. As DNA, the CDR3 is TGTGCCAGCAGCTTAGTGGGATATAATTCACCCCTCCACTTT. Translated, it gives CASSLVGYNSPLHF.

The CDR3 DNA follows: TGTGCCAGCAGCCTACAGGGGGCAGATGAAAAACTGTTTTTT. It translates to CASSLQGADEKLFF. The chain joins TRBV7-9 to TRBJ1-4, with 9 positions matching TRBD1. This CDR3 contains 14 residues. V shed 5 bases and J 6 bases; nucleotides not matched to a gene: 4. Germline CDR1 is SEHNR and CDR2 is FQNEAQ (reference sequence).

The chain links TRBV11-2 to TRBJ2-3; 9 positions match TRBD1. Germline trimming cut 10 bases from V and 4 bases from J; bases unmatched to any gene: 6. Germline CDR1 and CDR2: SGHAT and FQNNGV. This CDR3 comprises 13 residues. Here the CDR3 reads CAIGQGPSDTQYF. In DNA, the CDR3 is TGTGCCATCGGACAGGGGCCTTCAGATACGCAGTATTTT.

A word on this clone: Other DNA sequences of this sample code for an identical CDR3. The chain uses TRBV12-3 or TRBV12-4 and TRBJ1-5; D ambiguous. V lost 6 bases and J 0 bases, leaving 6 bases between the germline ends. There are 13 residues in the CDR3. The CDR3 sequence is CASRPDSNQPQHF. CDR3 DNA sequence: TGTGCCAGCAGGCCTGATAGCAATCAGCCCCAGCATTTT.

The rearrangement joins TRBV7-2 to TRBJ2-2; perhaps TRBD1 as D (5 bases). The CDR3 spans 17 residues. Germline assignment: CDR1 SGHTA and CDR2 FQGNSA. Between the trimmed V and J ends, which lost 3 bases and 5 bases, there was a span of 19 bases. CDR3 in DNA: TGTGCCAGCAGCTTTAGTGGCAGGGTAGATCGAACCGGGGAGCTGTTTTTT. It translates to CASSFSGRVDRTGELFF.

The chain recombines TRBV6-2 or TRBV6-3 with TRBJ2-7; 10 nucleotides agree with TRBD2. Germline CDR1 is MNHEY and CDR2 is SVGEGT. V trimming: 5 bases; J trimming: 1 base; junction bases outside the gene matches: 5. The CDR3 is 15 residues long. In nucleotides, the CDR3 is TGTGCCAGCAGTGACCCTAGCGGGGGATCCTACGAGCAGTACTTC. Amino acids: CASSDPSGGSYEQYF.

V usage is TRBV5-4 and J usage is TRBJ1-2; D unresolved. The V and J ends lost 1 base and 1 base respectively, with 8 bases between them. This CDR3 comprises 14 residues. The germline V gene has CDR1 SGHNT and CDR2 YYREEE (reference sequence). The CDR3 region is CASSLPTVNYGYTF. CDR3 sequence (DNA): TGTGCCAGCAGCTTGCCTACAGTTAACTATGGCTACACCTTC.

The chain uses TRBV7-2 and TRBJ1-6; D possibly corresponds to TRBD1 (5 bases). Germline-derived CDR1 and CDR2 are SGHTA and FQGNSA. Trimming removed 1 base at V and 9 bases at J, with 10 bases between. This CDR3 contains 14 residues. Here the CDR3 reads CASSLEGLISPLHF. Written as DNA, the CDR3 is TGTGCCAGCAGCTTAGAGGGACTGATTTCACCCCTCCACTTT.

There are a few counts of this clone. J is TRBJ1-5 and V is TRBV18; 7 bases are shared with TRBD1. The CDR3 has 16 residues. V dropped 3 bases and J dropped 0; count of bases not matched to a gene: 5. Germline CDR1 is KGHSH and CDR2 is LQKENI. The CDR3 here is CASSPRTGSSNQPQHF. The CDR3 nucleotides are TGTGCCAGCTCACCTCGGACAGGAAGTAGCAATCAGCCCCAGCATTTT.